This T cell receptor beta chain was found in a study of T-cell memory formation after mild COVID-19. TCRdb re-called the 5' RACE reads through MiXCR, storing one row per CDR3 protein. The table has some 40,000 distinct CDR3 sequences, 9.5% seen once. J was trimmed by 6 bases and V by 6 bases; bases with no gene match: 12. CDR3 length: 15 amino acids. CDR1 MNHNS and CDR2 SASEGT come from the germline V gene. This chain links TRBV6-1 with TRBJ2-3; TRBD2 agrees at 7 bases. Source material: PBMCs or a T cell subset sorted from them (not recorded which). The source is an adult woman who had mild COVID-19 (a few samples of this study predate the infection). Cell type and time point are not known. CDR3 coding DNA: TGTGCCAGCAGGGATACTAGCGCCTTTGGGGATACGCAGTATTTT. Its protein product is CASRDTSAFGDTQYF.